This TCR beta chain was captured by sequencing in a study of T cells in Graves' hyperthyroidism and ophthalmopathy. Trimming left V 0 bases short and J 3 bases short, with 3 bases between. This CDR3 spans 13 amino acids. CDR1 is MNHEY, CDR2 SMNVEV, per germline (reference sequence). The TCR beta CDR3 regions underwent amplification using RNA transcripts as the source. In the first-round RT-PCR of the TCR CDR3, the HTBI primer set was used. TCRdb called the multiplex PCR reads again in MiXCR, with one record for every CDR3 protein. This table has 600,000 or so distinct CDR3 sequences, approximately 15% appearing once.

The sample consisted of blood. This sequence originates from a woman aged 45-65 years with Graves' ophthalmopathy. V usage is TRBV27 and J usage is TRBJ1-5; D gene ambiguous. The CDR3 loop reads CASSLSTNQPQHF. The CDR3 DNA sequence: TGTGCCAGCAGTTTATCGACCAATCAGCCCCAGCATTTT.